The 17 T cell receptor beta chains below were found in one sample sequenced in a study of cytomegalovirus exposure and HLA in healthy donors. The PCR employed 60 Vbeta primers together with 13 Jbeta primers. Sequencing used immunoSEQ multiplex PCR; TCRdb keeps in-frame clones, though not all of them. The profile shows approximately 160,000 clones, about 70% of them singletons. Sequencing was done on a sample of PBMCs. These receptors all come from a woman aged 40 to 49 in good health and CMV-seropositive.

The J gene is TRBJ2-5, the V gene TRBV27; TRBD2 agrees at 8 bases. Unmatched junction bases numbered 8, after V lost 4 bases and J lost 4 bases. CDR1 is MNHEY and CDR2 is SMNVEV in the germline V gene (reference sequence). The CDR3 covers 15 residues. CDR3 region: CASSWGPGGRETQYF. CDR3 nucleotides: TGTGCCAGCAGTTGGGGGCCGGGGGGGAGAGAGACCCAGTACTTC.

This clone was seen more than once but under ten times. The V gene is TRBV4-2, the J gene TRBJ2-3, with 10 bases lining up with TRBD2. The length of the CDR3 is 17 residues. CDR1 is LGHNA, CDR2 YNFKEQ, per germline. V shed 0 bases, J shed 3 bases, and the junction held 6 bases outside the gene matches. CDR3 sequence (DNA): TGTGCCAGCAGCCAAGACATAGCGGGAGGACTGACAGATACGCAGTATTTT. The encoded protein is CASSQDIAGGLTDTQYF.

This clone occurred a few times. The chain joins TRBV2 to TRBJ2-1, with 7 bases that match TRBD1. The CDR3 runs to 13 residues. V was pared by 8 bases and J by 5 bases, with 6 bases of the junction left unmatched. Germline V gene sequence: CDR1 SNHLY, CDR2 FYNNEI. DNA for the CDR3: TGTGCCAGCCGCCGGGACAGCAACAATGAGCAGTTCTTC. It encodes CASRRDSNNEQFF.

The V and J genes are TRBV18 and TRBJ2-1, with 8 bases lining up with TRBD1. V was clipped by 6 bases and J by 3 bases; unmatched bases: 10. Germline V gives CDR1 KGHSH, CDR2 LQKENI. The length of the CDR3 is 16 residues. CDR3 residues: CASSHGWDRIYNEQFF. The CDR3 nucleotides are TGTGCCAGCTCGCACGGCTGGGACAGGATCTACAATGAGCAGTTCTTC.

Ten or more counts support this clone. The chain couples TRBV29-1 to TRBJ2-7, with a weak D call TRBD1 (6 bases). Germline V gene sequence: CDR1 SQVTM, CDR2 ANQGSEA. The length of the CDR3 is 14 residues. V shed 2 bases and J shed 5 bases, with 16 bases lying between them. The CDR3 region is CSVERGIGSDEQYF. Here the CDR3 DNA reads TGCAGCGTTGAAAGGGGGATAGGTTCCGACGAGCAGTACTTC.

The chain links TRBV11-1 to TRBJ1-1, with D hard to call. Looked up from germline, CDR1 is SGHAT and CDR2 is FQDESV (reference sequence). The CDR3 loop spans 11 amino acids. The V end was cut by 6 bases, the J end by 2 bases, with 4 bases between. CDR3 nucleotide sequence: TGTGCCAGCAGTAGAAACACTGAAGCTTTCTTT. Amino acid sequence: CASSRNTEAFF.

The chain links TRBV7-2 to TRBJ2-3; D possibly corresponds to TRBD2 (6 bases). Trimming stripped 2 bases from V and 1 base from J, with 13 bases between. The CDR3 runs 16 residues. CDR1 is SGHTA and CDR2 is FQGNSA in the germline V gene. This chain's CDR3 is CASSLYSGGGTDTQYF. The CDR3 DNA sequence: TGTGCCAGCAGCTTATATAGCGGAGGAGGCACAGATACGCAGTATTTT.

There are a few counts of this clone. The CDR3 is CASRPQGSDSPLHF. In DNA, the CDR3 is TGTGCCAGCAGACCACAGGGGTCTGATTCACCCCTCCACTTT. This chain uses TRBV6-5 with TRBJ1-6; 7 positions agree with TRBD1. CDR3 length equals 14 residues. V lost 6 bases, J lost 8 bases, and 7 bases stayed unmatched. CDR1 is MNHEY, CDR2 SVGAGI, per germline.

CDR3 region: CATSTPGQENTGELFF. The CDR3 coding sequence is TGTGCCACCAGCACACCGGGACAGGAGAACACCGGGGAGCTGTTTTTT. This rearrangement joins TRBV15 to TRBJ2-2; TRBD1 matches at 8 bases. Looked up from germline, CDR1 is LNHNV and CDR2 is YYDKDF (reference sequence). The length of the CDR3 is 16 residues. Trimming cost V 4 bases and J 1 base; bases outside gene matches: 5.

As DNA, the CDR3 is TGTGCCAGTAGTATGGGGAGACCAGATACGCAGTATTTT. It specifies CASSMGRPDTQYF. The gene calls are TRBV19 and TRBJ2-3; D is perhaps TRBD2 (5 bases). The CDR3 is 13 amino acids. With 3 bases removed from V and 4 bases from J, the gap between germline ends came to 8 bases. CDR1 is LNHDA, CDR2 SQIVND, per germline (reference sequence).

This clone was seen a few times. The rearrangement uses TRBV7-2 and TRBJ2-7, with a tentative D call TRBD1 (5 bases). The CDR3 covers 14 residues. The germline V gene encodes CDR1 SGHTA and CDR2 FQGNSA. V dropped 5 bases and J dropped 0 bases, with 11 bases sitting between them. The CDR3 DNA sequence: TGTGCCAGCAGCGCACAGGAGAGCTCCTACGAGCAGTACTTC. As protein: CASSAQESSYEQYF.

The chain has TRBV28 and TRBJ1-4, with a possible D match to TRBD1 (6 bases). The V gene lost 4 bases and the J gene lost 6 bases, with 12 bases spanning the gap. This CDR3 spans 14 amino acids. Germline V gives CDR1 MDHEN, CDR2 SYDVKM. CDR3 sequence (DNA): TGTGCCAGCAGTTGGGGTGGACAGTATGAAAAACTGTTTTTT. Amino acid sequence: CASSWGGQYEKLFF. The full variable domain, rest sourced from reference TRBV28 and TRBJ1-4, is DVKVTQSSRYLVKRTGEKVFLECVQDMDHENMFWYRQDPGLGLRLIYFSYDVKMKEKGDIPEGYSVSREKKERFSLILESASTNQTSMYLCASSWGGQYEKLFFGSGTQLSVL.

For the CDR3, the DNA is TGTGCCAGCGGTTTAGACTCTGGAAACACCATATATTTT. Translation: CASGLDSGNTIYF. The chain is built from TRBV5-4 and TRBJ1-3; no reliable D call. Germline V gene data show CDR1 as SGHNT and CDR2 as YYREEE (reference sequence). This CDR3 has 13 amino acids. The germline V and J ends were trimmed by 7 bases and 0 bases, with 8 bases remaining between them.

The rearrangement joins TRBV5-1 to TRBJ2-5; 8 bases fit TRBD1. With the DNA end fitting TRBJ2-7 better, the J assignment may be wrong. The CDR3 runs to 14 residues. Germline CDR1 SGHRS, CDR2 YFSETQ. The CDR3 reads CASSWDRPQSEQYF. Here the CDR3 DNA reads TGCGCCAGCAGCTGGGACAGGCCTCAGAGCGAGCAGTACTTC.

This clone appeared a single time. This chain uses TRBV19 with TRBJ2-2; perhaps TRBD2 as D (5 bases). Germline V gene lookup returns CDR1 LNHDA and CDR2 SQIVND (reference sequence). Deletions cut 5 bases from V and 4 bases from J, with 14 bases between. The length of the CDR3 is 15 residues. The CDR3 loop reads CASSWSERSTGELFF. CDR3 nucleotide sequence: TGTGCCAGTAGTTGGTCCGAGCGGTCCACCGGGGAGCTGTTTTTT.

This clone was detected only a few times. This CDR3 reads CASSEQVGGGNTDTQYF. As DNA, the CDR3 is TGTGCCAGCAGTGAACAGGTCGGGGGGGGAAACACAGATACGCAGTATTTT. V usage is TRBV2 and J usage is TRBJ2-3; 8 nucleotides align to TRBD2. V shed 2 bases, J shed 2 bases, and the junction held 9 bases outside the gene matches. The CDR3 loop spans 17 amino acids. The V gene's germline CDR1 is SNHLY and CDR2 FYNNEI.

This clone has a handful of counts. The V and J genes are TRBV28 and TRBJ2-7; perhaps TRBD2 as D (6 bases). Germline CDR1 and CDR2: MDHEN and SYDVKM. The CDR3 runs to 11 residues. Deletions cut 10 bases from V and 4 bases from J, with 11 bases between. The CDR3 DNA is TGTGCCACCACTGGGGGGTACGAGCAGTACTTC. Translation gives CATTGGYEQYF.